The source of this TCR beta chain is a study of blood T cell repertoires in COVID-19. V lost 3 bases and J lost 7; bases outside the gene matches: 4. Looked up from germline, CDR1 is LNHDA and CDR2 is SQIVND (reference sequence). This CDR3 is built from 14 residues. Measured with immunoSEQ multiplex PCR; TCRdb has only the in-frame clones, and not every one. The sample includes some 59,000 clones, around 81% of them seen just once. Specimen: peripheral blood. The sequence came from a woman aged 55-70 years with acute or convalescent COVID-19. This chain uses TRBV19 with TRBJ2-4; 9 bases align to TRBD1. CDR3 DNA: TGTGCCAGTAGTATGGGACAGGGCTTGAACATTCAGTACTTC. Translation: CASSMGQGLNIQYF.